The 27 T cell receptor beta chains below come from one sample, sequenced in a study of T cells in Graves' hyperthyroidism and ophthalmopathy. Using RNA transcripts as the source, TCR beta CDR3 regions were amplified. The primer set for the first-round RT-PCR of the TCR CDR3 was HTBI. TCRdb reprocessed the multiplex PCR reads via MiXCR and lists one record per CDR3 protein. The sample contains more than 500,000 distinct CDR3 sequences, around 15% of which appear only once. The source material was blood. These receptors all come from a young woman with Graves' hyperthyroidism.

This clonotype was seen at least ten times. This sequence joins TRBV6-1 and TRBJ1-5, with TRBD1 identical over 10 bases. The CDR3 sequence is 15 residues long. V shed 4 bases and J 0 bases; nucleotides not matched to a gene: 0. Looked up from germline, CDR1 is MNHNS and CDR2 is SASEGT. The DNA of the CDR3 is TGTGCCAGCAGTGGGGACAGGGGTAGCAATCAGCCCCAGCATTTT. Translated: CASSGDRGSNQPQHF.

This clonotype has just a few counts. The CDR3 DNA reads TGCAGTGCTATCGGGGGCGGCCAGCCCCAGCATTTT. The encoded protein is CSAIGGGQPQHF. The V gene is TRBV20-1, the J gene TRBJ1-5, with D possibly matching TRBD1 (6 bases). V shed 4 bases and J shed 7 bases, with 11 bases lying between them. Germline lookup yields CDR1 DFQATT and CDR2 SNEGSKA (reference sequence). This CDR3 is built from 12 residues.

This clonotype was picked up many times. The V and J genes are TRBV12-3 or TRBV12-4 and TRBJ2-5, with D possibly matching TRBD1 (5 bases). The CDR3 covers 13 residues. V was pared by 6 bases and J by 5 bases, with 13 bases between. CDR3 bases: TGTGCCAGCAGCCACCGCAGGGCCGAGACCCAGTACTTC. This gives the protein CASSHRRAETQYF.

This clonotype showed up many times. The V and J genes are TRBV6-1 and TRBJ1-4; 7 positions match TRBD1. The CDR3 spans 15 residues. Germline loops: CDR1 MNHNS, CDR2 SASEGT. With V trimmed by 6 bases and J by 0 bases, 4 bases remained unmatched. The CDR3 DNA reads as TGTGCCAGCAGCGGACAGGCAGCAACTAATGAAAAACTGTTTTTT. Protein: CASSGQAATNEKLFF.

At least ten counts were recorded for this clonotype. The CDR3 bases are TGTGCCAGCAGTTTAGCTCCAGGACTAGCGGGAGAGACCCAGTACTTC. This sequence encodes CASSLAPGLAGETQYF. The chain links TRBV12-3 or TRBV12-4 to TRBJ2-5, with 11 bases fitting TRBD2. With 0 bases clipped from V and 4 bases from J, the junction kept 4 bases outside the gene matches. This CDR3 region has 16 residues.

This clonotype was observed many times. The V and J genes are TRBV2 and TRBJ2-5, with 9 bases identical to TRBD2. This CDR3 is 13 amino acids long. Germline CDR1 reads SNHLY; CDR2 reads FYNNEI. The J segment lost 5 bases and the V segment lost 10 bases, leaving 8 bases of the junction unmatched. DNA of the CDR3: TGTGCCACATTAGCGGGAGCGGGGGAGACCCAGTACTTC. It translates to CATLAGAGETQYF. Filled out from reference TRBV2 and TRBJ2-5, the complete variable domain reads EPEVTQTPSHQVTQMGQEVILRCVPISNHLYFYWYRQILGQKVEFLVSFYNNEISEKSEIFDDQFSVERPDGSNFTLKIRSTKLEDSAMYFCATLAGAGETQYFGPGTRLLVL.

The table lists this clonotype with many counts. The rearrangement links TRBV27 to TRBJ2-5; D gene ambiguous. The CDR3 is made up of 13 amino acids. Germline V lookup: CDR1 MNHEY, CDR2 SMNVEV (reference sequence). V was shortened by 2 bases and J by 4 bases, with 8 bases between the two germline ends. This CDR3 is CASSLRYRETQYF. DNA for the CDR3: TGTGCCAGCAGTTTAAGATACAGAGAGACCCAGTACTTC.

This clonotype occurred many times. This chain's CDR3 is CASSTGGAGANVLTF. CDR3 coding DNA: TGTGCCAGCAGCACAGGGGGCGCAGGGGCCAACGTCCTGACTTTC. The rearrangement uses TRBV6-1 and TRBJ2-6; 9 nucleotides line up with TRBD1. The CDR3 is 15 amino acids. Unmatched junction bases numbered 4, after V lost 6 bases and J lost 4 bases. Germline V gene data show CDR1 as MNHNS and CDR2 as SASEGT.

This clonotype has a handful of counts. This chain links TRBV5-1 with TRBJ2-1, with D hard to call. The ends were cut back, 0 bases at V and 10 bases at J, with 14 bases in the middle. From germline, CDR1 is SGHRS and CDR2 YFSETQ. CDR3 length: 14 residues. This CDR3 is CASSLGLVPREQFF. For the CDR3, the DNA is TGCGCCAGCAGCTTGGGGCTAGTCCCTCGGGAGCAGTTCTTC.

This clonotype was seen many times. The rearrangement links TRBV29-1 to TRBJ2-5, with 12 bases aligning to TRBD1. The CDR3 length is 15 residues. The germline CDR1 and CDR2 sequences are SQVTM and ANQGSEA. Unmatched junction bases numbered 8, after V lost 8 bases and J lost 1 base. The CDR3 sequence: CSISGTGGFQETQYF. The CDR3 bases are TGCAGCATATCCGGGACAGGGGGCTTCCAAGAGACCCAGTACTTC.

This clonotype was seen repeatedly, ten times or more. V is TRBV3-1 and J is TRBJ2-2; 9 positions agree with TRBD1. The V gene end was trimmed by 4 bases and the J gene end by 8 bases; junction bases not matched to a gene: 8. This CDR3 comprises 15 residues. Germline values: CDR1 LGHDT, CDR2 YNNKEL (reference sequence). The CDR3 bases are TGTGCCAGCAGCCCGGGACAGGGTCTGTCAGGGGAGCTGTTTTTT. It is translated as CASSPGQGLSGELFF. The complete variable domain, with remaining parts taken from reference TRBV3-1 and TRBJ2-2, reads DTAVSQTPKYLVTQMGNDKSIKCEQNLGHDTMYWYKQDSKKFLKIMFSYNNKELIINETVPNRFSPKSPDKAHLNLHINSLELGDSAVYFCASSPGQGLSGELFFGEGSRLTVL.

The chain combines TRBV6-2 or TRBV6-3 with TRBJ2-1; D may be TRBD2 (6 bases). V dropped 11 bases and J dropped 0 bases, with 29 bases sitting between them. The CDR3 length is 19 residues. In germline, CDR1 is MNHEY, CDR2 SVGEGT. The chain's CDR3 is CALSQPGLIYDGSYNEQFF. The CDR3 bases are TGTGCCTTATCCCAACCGGGACTGATTTACGATGGCTCCTACAATGAGCAGTTCTTC.

CDR3 nucleotides: TGTGCCAGCAGCCTATTTGGGGGAGGCGAGCAGTACTTC. Translation: CASSLFGGGEQYF. This rearrangement joins TRBV5-8 to TRBJ2-7, with D perhaps matching TRBD2 (6 bases). V lost 4 bases and J lost 6, with 14 bases in between. The CDR3 totals 13 residues. The V gene's germline CDR1 is SGHTS and CDR2 YDEGEE.

This clonotype occurred many times. The rearrangement uses TRBV2 and TRBJ2-7; D uncertain. V was clipped by 4 bases and J by 0 bases, with 10 bases between them. This CDR3 is 14 amino acids long. Per germline, CDR1 SNHLY and CDR2 FYNNEI. In DNA form, the CDR3 reads TGTGCCAGCAGTGGACTGCCGCCCTCCTACGAGCAGTACTTC. Encoded protein: CASSGLPPSYEQYF.

This clonotype was observed a handful of times. The chain uses TRBV27 and TRBJ1-5; tentative D call: TRBD1 (5 bases). The germline V gene has CDR1 MNHEY and CDR2 SMNVEV (reference sequence). The CDR3 loop spans 18 amino acids. With 8 bases removed from V and 0 bases from J, the gap between germline ends came to 23 bases. The DNA for the CDR3 is TGTGCCAGCTCACCCTCGACAGTGGGGACGTATAGCAATCAGCCCCAGCATTTT. It codes for CASSPSTVGTYSNQPQHF.

Ten or more counts support this clonotype. The genes are TRBV13 and TRBJ2-7; D remains ambiguous. Germline-derived CDR1 and CDR2 are PRHDT and FYEKMQ (reference sequence). V was clipped by 6 bases and J by 3 bases, with 12 bases between them. CDR3 length: 13 amino acids. The CDR3: CASSPQANYEQYF. CDR3 sequence (DNA): TGTGCCAGCAGTCCTCAGGCGAACTACGAGCAGTACTTC.

This clonotype was counted at least ten times. V and J are TRBV30 and TRBJ2-1; D assignment may be TRBD1 or TRBD2 (6 bases each). The germline V and J ends were trimmed by 5 bases and 10 bases, with 15 bases remaining between them. The CDR3 contains 12 residues. The germline V gene has CDR1 GTSNPN and CDR2 SVGIG (reference sequence). The CDR3 DNA follows: TGTGCCTGGCGGAGTAGCGGACAGGAGCAGTTCTTC. Amino acid sequence: CAWRSSGQEQFF.

This clonotype was seen many times. The CDR3 DNA reads TGTGCCAGCAGCGACCCAGGGACTAGCGGCCCCAATGAGCAGTTCTTC. The encoded protein is CASSDPGTSGPNEQFF. The gene calls are TRBV7-9 and TRBJ2-1; 11 nucleotides align to TRBD2. The CDR3 runs to 16 residues. After removal of 5 bases from V and 6 bases from J, the junction contained 9 bases not matched to a gene. Germline V lookup: CDR1 SEHNR, CDR2 FQNEAQ (reference sequence).

This clonotype was observed at least ten times. The genes are TRBV9 and TRBJ2-5; 10 bases line up with TRBD1. This CDR3 contains 14 residues. V lost 5 bases and J lost 5; bases outside the gene matches: 6. Germline values: CDR1 SGDLS, CDR2 YYNGEE. The CDR3 loop reads CASSRDRGSETQYF. CDR3 sequence (DNA): TGTGCCAGCAGTCGGGACAGGGGTTCGGAGACCCAGTACTTC.

This clonotype was seen at least ten times. The gene calls are TRBV10-1 and TRBJ2-5; D is unresolved. From germline, CDR1 is WNHNN and CDR2 SYGVQD (reference sequence). The CDR3 spans 15 residues. V shed 1 base and J shed 3 bases, with 12 bases lying between them. In DNA form, the CDR3 reads TGCGCCAGCAGTGAGTGGGTAGGGAACAAAGAGACCCAGTACTTC. The encoded protein is CASSEWVGNKETQYF.

Worth noting for this clonotype: A much bigger clone sits one base away, suggesting this may be a read error. V usage is TRBV6-2 or TRBV6-3 and J usage is TRBJ1-1; no reliable D call. The CDR3 length is 14 residues. Trimming took 6 bases from V and 4 from J, leaving 15 bases between them. Per germline, CDR1 MNHEY and CDR2 SVGEGT. The CDR3: CASSLRTELTEAFF. The CDR3 DNA follows: TGTGCCAGCAGCCTCCGGACGGAACTCACTGAAGCTTTCTTT.

J is TRBJ1-5 and V is TRBV4-1; D is undetermined. The ends were cut back, 0 bases at V and 0 bases at J, with 6 bases in the middle. The germline V gene encodes CDR1 MGHRA and CDR2 YSYEKL. The CDR3 is made up of 15 amino acids. The CDR3: CASSQDIISNQPQHF. CDR3 nucleotide sequence: TGCGCCAGCAGCCAAGATATCATTAGCAATCAGCCCCAGCATTTT.

This clonotype was seen a handful of times. The junction departs from germline at one end; a sequencing error may be responsible. The chain employs TRBV7-7 and TRBJ2-2; D is uncertain. The CDR3 has 14 residues. Germline V gives CDR1 SSHAT, CDR2 FNYEAQ (reference sequence). CDR3 sequence reads: CASSRSENTGELFF. CDR3 DNA: TGTGCTAGCAGCCGTTCTGAGAACACCGGGGAGCTGTTTTTT.

As for this clonotype: A much bigger clone sits one base away, suggesting this may be a read error. The chain is built from TRBV3-1 and TRBJ2-7; possibly TRBD2 for D (6 bases). CDR3 size: 13 residues. Trimming left V 0 bases short and J 5 bases short, with 8 bases between. Germline CDR1 LGHDT, CDR2 YNNKEL (reference sequence). The CDR3 bases are TGTGCCAGCAGCCAAGATTCGGGGGACGAGCAGTACTTC. It encodes CASSQDSGDEQYF.

This clonotype was picked up a small number of times. The chain couples TRBV5-5 to TRBJ2-5; 8 bases match TRBD2. CDR1 SGHKS and CDR2 YYEKEE come from the germline V gene (reference sequence). The CDR3 loop spans 15 amino acids. V dropped 1 base and J dropped 4; count of bases not matched to a gene: 6. The DNA for the CDR3 is TGTGCCAGCAGCTTGAGCGGGAGCAGACTAGAGACCCAGTACTTC. This codes for CASSLSGSRLETQYF.

Comments on this clonotype: A read error may be the cause here, since a much bigger clone is one base away. This sequence joins TRBV15 and TRBJ2-1; D is unclear. Germline V gives CDR1 LNHNV, CDR2 YYDKDF (reference sequence). The CDR3 sequence is 11 residues long. The CDR3 DNA reads TGTGCCACCAGCAGAGCCAATGAGCAGTCCTTC. Translation: CATSRANEQSF.

The rearrangement joins TRBV19 to TRBJ2-3; 7 bases are a match to TRBD1. Germline V gene sequence: CDR1 LNHDA, CDR2 SQIVND (reference sequence). This CDR3 is built from 14 residues. Unmatched junction bases numbered 5, after V lost 6 bases and J lost 2 bases. Here the CDR3 reads CASSRDRDTDTQYF. The CDR3 DNA is TGTGCCAGTAGCCGGGACAGAGACACAGATACGCAGTATTTT.